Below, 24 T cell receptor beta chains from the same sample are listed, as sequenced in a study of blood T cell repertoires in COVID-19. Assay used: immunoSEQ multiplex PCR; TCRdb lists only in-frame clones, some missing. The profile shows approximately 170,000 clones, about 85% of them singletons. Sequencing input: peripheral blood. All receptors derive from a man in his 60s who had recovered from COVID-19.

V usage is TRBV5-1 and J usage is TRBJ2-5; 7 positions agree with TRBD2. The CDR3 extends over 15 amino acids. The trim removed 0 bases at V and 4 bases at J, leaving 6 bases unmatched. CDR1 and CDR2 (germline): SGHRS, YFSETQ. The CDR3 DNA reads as TGCGCCAGCAGCTTGGTAGCAGCGGGGTCAGAGACCCAGTACTTC. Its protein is CASSLVAAGSETQYF.

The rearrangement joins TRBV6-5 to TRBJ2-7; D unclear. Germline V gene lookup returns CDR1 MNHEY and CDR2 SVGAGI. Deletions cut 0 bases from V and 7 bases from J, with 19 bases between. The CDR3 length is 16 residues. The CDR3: CASSYSISMARQEQYF. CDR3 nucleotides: TGTGCCAGCAGTTACTCGATAAGCATGGCGAGACAAGAGCAGTACTTC.

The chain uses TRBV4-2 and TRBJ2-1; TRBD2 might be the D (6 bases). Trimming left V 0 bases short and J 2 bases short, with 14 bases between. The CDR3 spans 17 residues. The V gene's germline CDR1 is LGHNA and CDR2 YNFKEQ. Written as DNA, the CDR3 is TGTGCCAGCAGCCAAGAGTCTAGCGTGGGGACCTACAATGAGCAGTTCTTC. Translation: CASSQESSVGTYNEQFF.

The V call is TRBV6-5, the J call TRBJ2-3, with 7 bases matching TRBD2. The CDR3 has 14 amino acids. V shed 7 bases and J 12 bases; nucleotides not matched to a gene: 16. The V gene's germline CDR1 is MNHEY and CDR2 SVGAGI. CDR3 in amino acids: CASTRGAGVDPQYF. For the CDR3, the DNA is TGTGCCAGCACCCGAGGGGCGGGGGTGGACCCCCAGTATTTT.

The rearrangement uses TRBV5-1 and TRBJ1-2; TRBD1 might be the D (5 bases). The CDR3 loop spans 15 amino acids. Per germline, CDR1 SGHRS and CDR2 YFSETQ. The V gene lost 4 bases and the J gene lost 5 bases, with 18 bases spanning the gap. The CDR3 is CASSPLSGGGYGYTF. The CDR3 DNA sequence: TGCGCCAGCAGCCCCCTCTCGGGCGGGGGATATGGCTACACCTTC. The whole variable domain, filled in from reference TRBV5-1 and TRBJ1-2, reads KAGVTQTPRYLIKTRGQQVTLSCSPISGHRSVSWYQQTPGQGLQFLFEYFSETQRNKGNFPGRFSGRQFSNSRSEMNVSTLELGDSALYLCASSPLSGGGYGYTFGSGTRLTVV.

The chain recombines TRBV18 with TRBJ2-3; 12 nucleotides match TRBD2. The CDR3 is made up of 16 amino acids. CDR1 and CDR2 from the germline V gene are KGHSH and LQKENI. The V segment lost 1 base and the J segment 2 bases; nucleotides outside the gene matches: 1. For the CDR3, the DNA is TGTGCCAGCTCACCACGACTAGCGGGGGCCACAGATACGCAGTATTTT. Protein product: CASSPRLAGATDTQYF.

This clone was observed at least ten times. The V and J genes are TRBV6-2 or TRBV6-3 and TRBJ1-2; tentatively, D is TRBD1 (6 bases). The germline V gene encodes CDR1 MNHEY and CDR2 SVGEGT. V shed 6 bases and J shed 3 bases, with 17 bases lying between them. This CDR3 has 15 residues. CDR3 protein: CASSQSGEGDYGYTF. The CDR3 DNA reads TGTGCCAGCAGCCAGTCAGGGGAAGGCGACTATGGCTACACCTTC.

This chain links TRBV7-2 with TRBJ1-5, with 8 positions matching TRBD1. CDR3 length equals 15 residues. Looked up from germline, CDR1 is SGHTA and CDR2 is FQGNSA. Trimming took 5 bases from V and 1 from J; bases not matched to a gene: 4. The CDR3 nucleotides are TGTGCCAGCAGCCTACAGGGGGGAAGCAATCAGCCCCAGCATTTT. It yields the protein CASSLQGGSNQPQHF.

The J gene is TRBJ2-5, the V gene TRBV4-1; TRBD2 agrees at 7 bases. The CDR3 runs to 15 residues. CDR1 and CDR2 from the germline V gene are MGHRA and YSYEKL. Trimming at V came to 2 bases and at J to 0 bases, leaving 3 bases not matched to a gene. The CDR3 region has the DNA TGCGCCAGCAGCCAAAATCTAGCGGACCAAGAGACCCAGTACTTC. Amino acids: CASSQNLADQETQYF.

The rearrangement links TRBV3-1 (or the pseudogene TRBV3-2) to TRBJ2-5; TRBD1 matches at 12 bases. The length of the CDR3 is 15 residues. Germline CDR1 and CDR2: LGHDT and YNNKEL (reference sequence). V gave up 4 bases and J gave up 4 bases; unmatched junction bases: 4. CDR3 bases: TGTGCCAGCAGCCTTACGGGACAGGGGGCAGAGACCCAGTACTTC. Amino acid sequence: CASSLTGQGAETQYF.

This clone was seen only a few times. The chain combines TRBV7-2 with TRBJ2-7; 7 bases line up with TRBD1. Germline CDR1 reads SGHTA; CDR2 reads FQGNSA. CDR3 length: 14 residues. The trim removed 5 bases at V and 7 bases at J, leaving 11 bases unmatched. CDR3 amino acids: CASSRPGDRAEQYF. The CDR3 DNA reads TGTGCCAGCAGCCGCCCTGGGGACAGAGCAGAGCAGTACTTC.

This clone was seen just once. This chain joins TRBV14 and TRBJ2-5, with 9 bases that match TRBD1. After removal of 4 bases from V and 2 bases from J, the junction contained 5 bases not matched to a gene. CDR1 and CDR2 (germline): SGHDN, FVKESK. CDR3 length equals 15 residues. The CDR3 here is CASSPLTGGQETQYF. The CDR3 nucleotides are TGTGCCAGCAGCCCATTGACAGGGGGACAAGAGACCCAGTACTTC.

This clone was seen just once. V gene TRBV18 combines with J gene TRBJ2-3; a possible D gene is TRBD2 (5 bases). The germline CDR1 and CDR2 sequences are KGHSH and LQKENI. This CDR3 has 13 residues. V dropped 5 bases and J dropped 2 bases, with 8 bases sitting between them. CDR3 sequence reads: CASSTGSTDTQYF. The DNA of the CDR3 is TGTGCCAGCTCAACGGGGTCCACAGATACGCAGTATTTT.

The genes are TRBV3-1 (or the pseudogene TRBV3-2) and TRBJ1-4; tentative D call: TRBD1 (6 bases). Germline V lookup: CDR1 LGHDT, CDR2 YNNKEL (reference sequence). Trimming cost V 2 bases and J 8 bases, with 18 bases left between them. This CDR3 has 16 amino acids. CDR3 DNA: TGTGCCAGCAGCCAATCCCGAGGGGGGGTCGAAGAAAAACTGTTTTTT. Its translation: CASSQSRGGVEEKLFF.

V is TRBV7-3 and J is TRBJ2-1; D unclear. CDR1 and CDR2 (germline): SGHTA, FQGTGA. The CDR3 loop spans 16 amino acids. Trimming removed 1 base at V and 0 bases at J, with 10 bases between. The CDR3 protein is CASSLRAMSSYNEQFF. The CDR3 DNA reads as TGTGCCAGCAGCTTAAGAGCTATGAGCTCCTACAATGAGCAGTTCTTC.

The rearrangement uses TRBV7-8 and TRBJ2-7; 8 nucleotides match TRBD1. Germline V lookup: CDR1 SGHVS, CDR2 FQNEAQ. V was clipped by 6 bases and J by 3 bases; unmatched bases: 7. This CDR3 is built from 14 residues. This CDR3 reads CASREQGGLYEQYF. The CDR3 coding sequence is TGTGCCAGCAGAGAACAGGGGGGACTCTACGAGCAGTACTTC.

CDR3: CASSLGNSGVSYEQYF. Here the CDR3 DNA reads TGCGCCAGCAGCTTGGGAAATAGCGGGGTGTCCTACGAGCAGTACTTC. The chain carries TRBV5-1 and TRBJ2-7; 8 bases are a match to TRBD2. V shed 0 bases and J 1 base; nucleotides not matched to a gene: 6. The CDR3 is 16 residues long. Germline-derived CDR1 and CDR2 are SGHRS and YFSETQ.

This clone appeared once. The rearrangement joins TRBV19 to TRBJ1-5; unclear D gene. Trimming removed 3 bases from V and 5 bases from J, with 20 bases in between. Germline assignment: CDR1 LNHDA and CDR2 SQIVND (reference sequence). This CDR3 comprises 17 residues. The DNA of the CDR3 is TGTGCCAGTAGTATTATCCCGGAGCCGTCTAACCATCAGCCCCAGCATTTT. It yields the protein CASSIIPEPSNHQPQHF.

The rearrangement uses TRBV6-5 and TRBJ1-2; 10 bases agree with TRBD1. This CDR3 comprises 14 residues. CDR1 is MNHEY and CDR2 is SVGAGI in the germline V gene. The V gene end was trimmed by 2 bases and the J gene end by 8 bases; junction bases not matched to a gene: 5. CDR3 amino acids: CASSYDGTGVGYTF. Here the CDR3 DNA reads TGTGCCAGCAGTTACGATGGGACAGGGGTCGGCTACACCTTC.

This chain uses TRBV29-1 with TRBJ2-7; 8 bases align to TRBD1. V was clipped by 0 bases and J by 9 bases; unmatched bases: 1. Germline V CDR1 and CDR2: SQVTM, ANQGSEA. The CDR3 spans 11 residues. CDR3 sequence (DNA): TGCAGCGTTGAAGATCAGGGGGCGCAGTACTTC. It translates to CSVEDQGAQYF.

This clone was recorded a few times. The CDR3 DNA reads as TGTGCCAGCGAGGGTCTTTTGGGCTATGGCTACACCTTC. Its translation: CASEGLLGYGYTF. The chain employs TRBV5-6 and TRBJ1-2; D ambiguous. This CDR3 is 13 amino acids long. V shed 7 bases and J shed 4 bases, with 14 bases lying between them. The V gene's germline CDR1 is SGHDT and CDR2 YYEEEE.

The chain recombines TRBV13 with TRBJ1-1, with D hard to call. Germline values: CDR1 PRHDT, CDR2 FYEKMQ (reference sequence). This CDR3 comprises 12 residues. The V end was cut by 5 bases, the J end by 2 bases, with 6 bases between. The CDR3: CASSLPNTEAFF. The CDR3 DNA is TGTGCCAGCAGCCTCCCTAACACTGAAGCTTTCTTT.

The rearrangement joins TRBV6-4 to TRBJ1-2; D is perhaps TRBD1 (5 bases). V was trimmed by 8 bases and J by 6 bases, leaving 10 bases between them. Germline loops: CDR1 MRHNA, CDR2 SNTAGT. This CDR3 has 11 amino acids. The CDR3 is CASDQGHGYTF. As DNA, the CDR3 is TGTGCCAGCGACCAGGGTCATGGCTACACCTTC.

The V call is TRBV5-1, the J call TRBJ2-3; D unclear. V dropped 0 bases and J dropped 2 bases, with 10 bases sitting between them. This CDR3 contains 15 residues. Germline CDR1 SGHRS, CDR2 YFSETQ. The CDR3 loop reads CASSLVGLSTDTQYF. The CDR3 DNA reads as TGCGCCAGCAGCTTGGTCGGGTTATCCACAGATACGCAGTATTTT.